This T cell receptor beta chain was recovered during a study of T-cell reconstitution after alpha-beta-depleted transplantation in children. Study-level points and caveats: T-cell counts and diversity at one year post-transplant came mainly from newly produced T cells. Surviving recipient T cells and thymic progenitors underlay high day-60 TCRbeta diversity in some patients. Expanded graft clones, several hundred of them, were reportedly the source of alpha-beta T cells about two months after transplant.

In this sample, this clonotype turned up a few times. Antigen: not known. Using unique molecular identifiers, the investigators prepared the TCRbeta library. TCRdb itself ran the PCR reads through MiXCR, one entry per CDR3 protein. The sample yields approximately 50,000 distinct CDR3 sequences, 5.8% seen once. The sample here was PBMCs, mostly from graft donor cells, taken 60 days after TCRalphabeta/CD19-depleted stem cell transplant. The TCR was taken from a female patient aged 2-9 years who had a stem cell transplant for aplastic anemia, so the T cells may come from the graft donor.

CDR3 coding DNA: TGTGCCAGCAGCTCCCGGGTCCGTGACGACACTGAAGCTTTCTTT. Its translation is CASSSRVRDDTEAFF. The chain couples TRBV7-6 to TRBJ1-1; no clear D gene. The CDR3 is 15 amino acids. Germline V gene lookup returns CDR1 SGHVS and CDR2 FNYEAQ. Trimming stripped 4 bases from V and 3 bases from J, with 15 bases between.